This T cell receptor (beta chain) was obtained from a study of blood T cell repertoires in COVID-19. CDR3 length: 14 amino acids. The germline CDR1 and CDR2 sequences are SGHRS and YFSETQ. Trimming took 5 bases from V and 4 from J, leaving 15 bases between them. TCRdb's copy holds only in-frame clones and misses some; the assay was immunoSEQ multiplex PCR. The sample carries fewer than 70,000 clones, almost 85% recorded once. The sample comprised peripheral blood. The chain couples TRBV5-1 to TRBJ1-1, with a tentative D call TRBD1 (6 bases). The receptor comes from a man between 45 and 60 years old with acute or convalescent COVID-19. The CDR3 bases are TGCGCCAGCAGGTCTGGCGGGGGCTCCACTGAAGCTTTCTTT. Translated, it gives CASRSGGGSTEAFF.